The present T cell receptor beta chain was sequenced within a study of shared clonotypes between healthy human individuals. Profiled with immunoSEQ multiplex PCR; TCRdb holds only in-frame clones, not every one. Among approximately 2.4 million clones listed, roughly 95% were seen once. CDR1 and CDR2 (germline): MNHEY, SVGAGI. Deletions cut 3 bases from V and 4 bases from J, with 15 bases between. CDR3 length: 15 amino acids. The rearrangement links TRBV6-5 to TRBJ2-5; TRBD2 is a possible D gene (6 bases). Sequenced input: naive CD4+ T cells sorted from blood. Subset here: CD45RA+ positively selected. This sequence originates from a man aged 18 to 30 in good health. The CDR3 reads CASSYGAGLAETQYF. The CDR3 DNA is TGTGCCAGCAGTTATGGGGCGGGACTTGCAGAGACCCAGTACTTC.